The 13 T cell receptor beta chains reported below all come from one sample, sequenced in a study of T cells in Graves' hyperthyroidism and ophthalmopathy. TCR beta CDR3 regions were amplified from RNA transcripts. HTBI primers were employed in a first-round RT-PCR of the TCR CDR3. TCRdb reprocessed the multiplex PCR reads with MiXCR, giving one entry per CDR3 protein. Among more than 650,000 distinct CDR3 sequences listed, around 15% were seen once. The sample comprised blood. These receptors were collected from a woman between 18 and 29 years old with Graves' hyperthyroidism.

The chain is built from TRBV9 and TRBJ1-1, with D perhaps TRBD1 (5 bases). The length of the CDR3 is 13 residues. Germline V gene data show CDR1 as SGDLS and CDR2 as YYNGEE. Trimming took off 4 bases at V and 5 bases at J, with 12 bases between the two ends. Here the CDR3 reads CASSPPGLTEAFF. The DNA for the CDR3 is TGTGCCAGCAGCCCCCCGGGACTTACTGAAGCTTTCTTT.

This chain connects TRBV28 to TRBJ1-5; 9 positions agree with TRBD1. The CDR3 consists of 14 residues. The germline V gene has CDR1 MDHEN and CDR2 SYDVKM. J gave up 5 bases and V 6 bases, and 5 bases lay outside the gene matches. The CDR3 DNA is TGTGCCAGCAGACAGGGGGCAATGTATCAGCCCCAGCATTTT. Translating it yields CASRQGAMYQPQHF.

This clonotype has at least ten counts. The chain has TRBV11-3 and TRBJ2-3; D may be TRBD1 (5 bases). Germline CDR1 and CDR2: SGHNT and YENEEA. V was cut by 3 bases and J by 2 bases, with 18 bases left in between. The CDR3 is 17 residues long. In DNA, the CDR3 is TGTGCCAGCAGCTTCCTTACTCTAGACAGCTACACAGATACGCAGTATTTT. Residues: CASSFLTLDSYTDTQYF.

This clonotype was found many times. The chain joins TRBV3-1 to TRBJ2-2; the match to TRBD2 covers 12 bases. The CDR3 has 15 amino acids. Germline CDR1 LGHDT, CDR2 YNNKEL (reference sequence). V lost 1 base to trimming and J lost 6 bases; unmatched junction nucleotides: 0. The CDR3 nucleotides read TGTGCCAGCAGCCAAGGACTAGCGGGAGCCGGGGAGCTGTTTTTT. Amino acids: CASSQGLAGAGELFF.

Here the CDR3 reads CASTKTGGITGELFF. The CDR3 DNA reads TGTGCCAGCACTAAAACGGGGGGGATCACCGGGGAGCTGTTTTTT. The chain uses TRBV28 and TRBJ2-2; 8 bases agree with TRBD2. This CDR3 spans 15 amino acids. CDR1 and CDR2 (germline): MDHEN, SYDVKM. J was trimmed by 4 bases and V by 7 bases; bases with no gene match: 8. The whole variable domain, remainder taken from reference TRBV28 and TRBJ2-2, is DVKVTQSSRYLVKRTGEKVFLECVQDMDHENMFWYRQDPGLGLRLIYFSYDVKMKEKGDIPEGYSVSREKKERFSLILESASTNQTSMYLCASTKTGGITGELFFGEGSRLTVL.

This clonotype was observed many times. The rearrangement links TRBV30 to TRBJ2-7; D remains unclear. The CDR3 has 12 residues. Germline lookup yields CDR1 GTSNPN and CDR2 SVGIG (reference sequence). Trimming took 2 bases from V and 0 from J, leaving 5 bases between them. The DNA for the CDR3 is TGTGCCTGGAGTAGCTTCTCCTACGAGCAGTACTTC. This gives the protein CAWSSFSYEQYF.

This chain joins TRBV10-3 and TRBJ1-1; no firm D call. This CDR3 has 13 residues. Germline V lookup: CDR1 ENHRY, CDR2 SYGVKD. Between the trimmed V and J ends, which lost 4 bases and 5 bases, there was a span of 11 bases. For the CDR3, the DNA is TGTGCCATCAGTGGGTCTGGCAGTACTGAAGCTTTCTTT. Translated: CAISGSGSTEAFF.

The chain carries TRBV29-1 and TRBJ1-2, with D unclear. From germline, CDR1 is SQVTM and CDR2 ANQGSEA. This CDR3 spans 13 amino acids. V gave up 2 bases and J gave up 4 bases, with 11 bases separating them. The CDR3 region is CSVEIKGAYGYTF. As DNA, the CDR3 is TGCAGCGTTGAAATCAAGGGTGCCTATGGCTACACCTTC.

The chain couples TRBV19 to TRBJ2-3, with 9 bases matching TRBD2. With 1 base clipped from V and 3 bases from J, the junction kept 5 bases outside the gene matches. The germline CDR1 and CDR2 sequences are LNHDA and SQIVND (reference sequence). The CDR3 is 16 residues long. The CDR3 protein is CASSIGASGTTDTQYF. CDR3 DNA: TGTGCCAGTAGTATAGGGGCTAGCGGGACGACAGATACGCAGTATTTT.

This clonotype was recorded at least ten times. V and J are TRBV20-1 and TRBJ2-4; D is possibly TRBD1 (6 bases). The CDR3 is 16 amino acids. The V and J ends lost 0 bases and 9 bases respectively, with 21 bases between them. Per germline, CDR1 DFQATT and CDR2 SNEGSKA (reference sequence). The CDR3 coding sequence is TGCAGTGCTAGAGATCCCCTACAGGGACGAGAAGGCATTCAGTACTTC. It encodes CSARDPLQGREGIQYF.

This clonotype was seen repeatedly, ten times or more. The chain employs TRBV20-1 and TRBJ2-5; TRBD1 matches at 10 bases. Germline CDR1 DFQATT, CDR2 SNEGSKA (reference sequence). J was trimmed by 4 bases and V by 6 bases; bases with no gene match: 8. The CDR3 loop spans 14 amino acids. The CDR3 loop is CSARTGGIVETQYF. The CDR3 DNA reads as TGCAGTGCAAGGACAGGGGGGATTGTAGAGACCCAGTACTTC.

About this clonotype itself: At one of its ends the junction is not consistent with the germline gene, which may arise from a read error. Written as DNA, the CDR3 is TGTGCCTGGAGTGGGCTGGAGCAGTCCTTC. Translation: CAWSGLEQSF. V gene TRBV30 combines with J gene TRBJ2-1; no definite D call. The CDR3 loop spans 10 amino acids. Germline CDR1 GTSNPN, CDR2 SVGIG (reference sequence).

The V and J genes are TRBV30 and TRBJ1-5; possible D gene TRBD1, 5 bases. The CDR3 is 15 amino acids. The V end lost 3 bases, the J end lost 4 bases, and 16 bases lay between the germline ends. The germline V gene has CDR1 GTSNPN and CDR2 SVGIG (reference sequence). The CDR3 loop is CAWSRDLGGNQPQHF. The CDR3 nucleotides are TGTGCCTGGAGCCGGGACCTCGGGGGGAATCAGCCCCAGCATTTT.